This T cell receptor (beta chain) is from a study of blood T cell repertoires in COVID-19. Profiling relied on immunoSEQ multiplex PCR, and the TCRdb table lists in-frame clones only, not all of them. The table has about 380,000 clones, 85% seen once. This CDR3 is built from 13 residues. Trimming pared 5 bases from V and 0 bases from J, leaving 8 bases between. Germline V gene lookup returns CDR1 SEHNR and CDR2 FQNEAQ (reference sequence). Sequencing input: peripheral blood. The rearrangement joins TRBV7-9 to TRBJ2-7; weak D call: TRBD2 (6 bases). The sequence derives from a woman aged 18-30 years with acute or convalescent COVID-19. The CDR3: CASSPGVSYEQYF. The CDR3 coding sequence is TGTGCCAGCAGCCCGGGGGTCTCCTACGAGCAGTACTTC. The full variable domain, with the rest looked up from reference TRBV7-9 and TRBJ2-7, is DTGVSQNPRHKITKRGQNVTFRCDPISEHNRLYWYRQTLGQGPEFLTYFQNEAQLEKSRLLSDRFSAERPKGSFSTLEIQRTEQGDSAMYLCASSPGVSYEQYFGPGTRLTVT.